This T cell receptor beta chain was retrieved from a study of cytomegalovirus exposure and HLA in healthy donors. The study's findings and limits: Within an earlier analysis, most TCR beta V segments proved productive either about 90% or about 30% of the time. Associated with cytomegalovirus, according to the listing, were some 180 TCR beta chains. In a later analysis, V- and J-gene trimming of beta chains associated with a DCLRE1C missense variant, replicated independently.

Primers: 60 Vbeta forward and 13 Jbeta reverse. The table came from immunoSEQ multiplex PCR; TCRdb's copy has only in-frame clones and leaves some out. The sample has more than 90,000 clones; 70% are singletons. About this clone itself: As yet, its antigen is unknown.

V shed 5 bases and J 1 base; nucleotides not matched to a gene: 3. This CDR3 has 14 residues. The chain uses TRBV23-1 and TRBJ2-7; 9 positions agree with TRBD1. TRBV23-1 is classed as an ORF, of uncertain function. Sample: PBMCs. The TCR was taken from a young man in good health and CMV-seropositive. CDR3 DNA sequence: TGCGCCAGCAGTACCGGGACAGGGTCCTACGAGCAGTACGTC. This codes for CASSTGTGSYEQYV.